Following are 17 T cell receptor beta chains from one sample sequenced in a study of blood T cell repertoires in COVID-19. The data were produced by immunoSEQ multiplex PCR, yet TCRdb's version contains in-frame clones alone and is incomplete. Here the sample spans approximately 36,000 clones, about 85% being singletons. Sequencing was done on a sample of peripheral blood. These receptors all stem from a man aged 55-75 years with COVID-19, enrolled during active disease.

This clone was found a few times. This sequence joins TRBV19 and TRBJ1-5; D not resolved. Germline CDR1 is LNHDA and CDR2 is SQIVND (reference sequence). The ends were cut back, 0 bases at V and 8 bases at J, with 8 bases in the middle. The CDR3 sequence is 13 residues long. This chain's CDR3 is CASSIDHREPQHF. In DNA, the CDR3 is TGTGCCAGTAGTATAGATCACCGGGAGCCCCAGCATTTT.

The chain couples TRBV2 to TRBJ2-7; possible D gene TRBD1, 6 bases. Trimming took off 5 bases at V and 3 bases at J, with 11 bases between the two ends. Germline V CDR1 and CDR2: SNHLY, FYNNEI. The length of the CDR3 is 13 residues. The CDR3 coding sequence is TGTGCCAGCAGTCAGGACAGCTACTACGAGCAGTACTTC. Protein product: CASSQDSYYEQYF.

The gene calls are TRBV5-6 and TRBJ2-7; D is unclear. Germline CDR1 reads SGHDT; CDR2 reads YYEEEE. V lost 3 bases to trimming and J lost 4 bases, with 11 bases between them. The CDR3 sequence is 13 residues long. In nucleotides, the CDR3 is TGTGCCAGCAGCTCGGGTGGAAGATACGAGCAGTACTTC. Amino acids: CASSSGGRYEQYF.

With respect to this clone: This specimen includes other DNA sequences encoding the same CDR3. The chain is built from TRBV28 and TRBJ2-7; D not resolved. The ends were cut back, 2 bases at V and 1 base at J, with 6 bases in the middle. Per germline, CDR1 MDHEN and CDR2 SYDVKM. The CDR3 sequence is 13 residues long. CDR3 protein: CASSLANSYEQYF. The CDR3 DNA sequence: TGTGCCAGCAGTTTAGCGAATTCCTACGAGCAGTACTTC.

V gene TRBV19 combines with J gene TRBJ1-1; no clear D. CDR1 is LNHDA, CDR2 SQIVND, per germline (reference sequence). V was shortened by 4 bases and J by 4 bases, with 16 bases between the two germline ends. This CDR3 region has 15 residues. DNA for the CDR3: TGTGCCAGTAGTAGTACGACTTTGGGGAGCACTGAAGCTTTCTTT. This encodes CASSSTTLGSTEAFF.

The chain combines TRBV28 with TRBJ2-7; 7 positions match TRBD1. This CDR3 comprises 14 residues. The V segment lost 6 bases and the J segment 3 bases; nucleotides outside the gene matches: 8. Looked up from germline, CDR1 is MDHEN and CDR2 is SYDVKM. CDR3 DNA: TGTGCCAGCAGCAACGACAGGGCCTTCTACGAGCAGTACTTC. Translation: CASSNDRAFYEQYF.

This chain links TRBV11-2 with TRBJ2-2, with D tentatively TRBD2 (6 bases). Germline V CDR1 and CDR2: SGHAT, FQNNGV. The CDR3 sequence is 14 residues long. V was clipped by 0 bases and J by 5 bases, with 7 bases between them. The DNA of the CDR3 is TGTGCCAGCAGCTTAGACGGGAGAACCGGGGAGCTGTTTTTT. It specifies CASSLDGRTGELFF.

CDR3 bases: TGTGCCAGCAGCGCACAGGGAGCTGGAAACACCATATATTTT. It codes for CASSAQGAGNTIYF. The chain uses TRBV9 and TRBJ1-3; maybe TRBD1 (6 bases). Trimming took 3 bases from V and 2 from J, leaving 9 bases between them. Germline assignment: CDR1 SGDLS and CDR2 YYNGEE. This CDR3 is built from 14 residues.

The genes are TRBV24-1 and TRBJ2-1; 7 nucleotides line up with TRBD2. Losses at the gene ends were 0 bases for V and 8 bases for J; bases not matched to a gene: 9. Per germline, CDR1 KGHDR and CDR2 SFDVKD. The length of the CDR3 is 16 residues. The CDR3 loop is CATSDLRLAEAHEQFF. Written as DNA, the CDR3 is TGTGCCACCAGTGATTTGCGGCTAGCGGAGGCCCATGAGCAGTTCTTC.

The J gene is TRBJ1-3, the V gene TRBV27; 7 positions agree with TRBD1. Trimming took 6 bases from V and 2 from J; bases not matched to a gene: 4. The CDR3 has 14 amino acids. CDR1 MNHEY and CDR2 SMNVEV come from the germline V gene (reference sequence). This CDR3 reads CASRTGTAGNTIYF. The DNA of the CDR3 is TGTGCCAGCAGGACCGGGACAGCTGGAAACACCATATATTTT.

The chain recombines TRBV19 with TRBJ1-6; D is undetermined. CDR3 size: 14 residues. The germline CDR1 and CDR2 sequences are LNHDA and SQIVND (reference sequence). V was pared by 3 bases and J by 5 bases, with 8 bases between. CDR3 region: CASSMGHNNSPLHF. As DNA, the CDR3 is TGTGCCAGTAGTATGGGCCATAATAATTCACCCCTCCACTTT. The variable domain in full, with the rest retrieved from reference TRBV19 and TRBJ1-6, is DGGITQSPKYLFRKEGQNVTLSCEQNLNHDAMYWYRQDPGQGLRLIYYSQIVNDFQKGDIAEGYSVSREKKESFPLTVTSAQKNPTAFYLCASSMGHNNSPLHFGNGTRLTVT.

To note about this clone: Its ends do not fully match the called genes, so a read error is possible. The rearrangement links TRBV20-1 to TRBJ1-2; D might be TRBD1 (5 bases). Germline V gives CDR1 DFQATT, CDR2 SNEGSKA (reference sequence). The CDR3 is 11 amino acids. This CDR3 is CSARDGGVQAF. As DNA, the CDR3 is TGCAGTGCTAGAGATGGGGGGGTACAAGCCTTC.

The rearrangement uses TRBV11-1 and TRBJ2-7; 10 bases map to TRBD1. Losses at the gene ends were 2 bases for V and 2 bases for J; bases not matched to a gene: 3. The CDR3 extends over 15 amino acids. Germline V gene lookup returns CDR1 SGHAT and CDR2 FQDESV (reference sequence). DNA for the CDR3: TGTGCCAGCAGCTTAAGTGACAGGGGGCCCTACGAGCAGTACTTC. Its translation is CASSLSDRGPYEQYF.

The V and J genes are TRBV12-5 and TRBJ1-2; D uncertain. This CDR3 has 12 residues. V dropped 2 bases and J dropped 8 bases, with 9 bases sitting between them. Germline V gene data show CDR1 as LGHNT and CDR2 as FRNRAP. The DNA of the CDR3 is TGTGCTAGTGGTTTGCCCCCTCGGGGCTACACCTTC. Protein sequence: CASGLPPRGYTF.

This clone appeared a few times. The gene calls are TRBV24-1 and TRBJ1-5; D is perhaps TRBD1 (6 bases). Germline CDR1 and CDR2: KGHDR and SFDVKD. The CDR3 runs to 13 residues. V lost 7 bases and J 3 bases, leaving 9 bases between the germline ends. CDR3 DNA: TGTGCCACCAGCCTGGGGGCCAATCAGCCCCAGCATTTT. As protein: CATSLGANQPQHF.

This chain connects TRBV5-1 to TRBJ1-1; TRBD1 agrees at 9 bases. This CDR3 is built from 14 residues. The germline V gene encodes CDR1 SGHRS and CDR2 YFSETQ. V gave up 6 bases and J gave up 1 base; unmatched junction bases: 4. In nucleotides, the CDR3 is TGCGCCAGCACCCTGACAGGGGGGAACACTGAAGCTTTCTTT. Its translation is CASTLTGGNTEAFF.

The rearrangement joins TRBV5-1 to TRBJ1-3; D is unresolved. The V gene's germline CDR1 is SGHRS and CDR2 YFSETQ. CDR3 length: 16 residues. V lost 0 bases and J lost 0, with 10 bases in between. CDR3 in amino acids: CASSLEAYYSGNTIYF. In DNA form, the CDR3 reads TGCGCCAGCAGCTTGGAGGCTTACTACTCTGGAAACACCATATATTTT.